Below, one T cell receptor beta chain is given with its context. Antigen: not known. This record belongs to a study of cytomegalovirus exposure and HLA in healthy donors. Assay: immunoSEQ multiplex PCR; the TCRdb copy retains only in-frame clones and omits some. The table has over 200,000 clones, roughly 87% seen once; the top ten hold 2% to 2.5%. The V and J ends lost 6 bases and 1 base, in that order; junction bases with no gene match: 4. Germline V gives CDR1 PRHDT, CDR2 FYEKMQ (reference sequence). The CDR3 totals 14 residues. General study results and limits: In the 95 to 150 validation repertoires, a later analysis found that first-cohort TCR clusters tended to co-occur.

The chain combines TRBV13 with TRBJ2-7; 9 bases map to TRBD2. Specimen: PBMCs. This clonotype was obtained from a woman aged 18-30 years in good health and CMV-seropositive. CDR3 in DNA: TGTGCCAGCAGGAGGACTAGCGAGTCCTACGAGCAGTACTTC. This gives the protein CASRRTSESYEQYF.